The clone carrying this T cell receptor beta chain has just a few counts. Its antigen is unknown. V was pared by 3 bases and J by 0 bases, with 8 bases between. CDR3 size: 14 residues. Per germline, CDR1 SNHLY and CDR2 FYNNEI. Healthy bone marrow donors formed the donor group. These data originate in a study of cytomegalovirus exposure and HLA in healthy donors. Study conclusions and caveats: Generally TCR sequences proved uncommon, though certain public TCRs appeared in numerous donors. For most TCR beta V segments, an earlier analysis put the productive rate at about 87% or about 30% of the time.

PCR primers comprised 60 Vbeta and 13 Jbeta primers. The assay was immunoSEQ multiplex PCR, and TCRdb's table has in-frame clones only and misses some. The sample comprises approximately 100,000 clones, more than 75% of which are singletons, and 3.5% to 4% rests with the top ten. The TCR was taken from a woman in her 50s in good health and CMV-seropositive. V usage is TRBV2 and J usage is TRBJ2-5; no firm D call. The source material was PBMCs. The DNA for the CDR3 is TGTGCCAGCAGTGATACAGAGTACCAAGAGACCCAGTACTTC. It encodes CASSDTEYQETQYF.